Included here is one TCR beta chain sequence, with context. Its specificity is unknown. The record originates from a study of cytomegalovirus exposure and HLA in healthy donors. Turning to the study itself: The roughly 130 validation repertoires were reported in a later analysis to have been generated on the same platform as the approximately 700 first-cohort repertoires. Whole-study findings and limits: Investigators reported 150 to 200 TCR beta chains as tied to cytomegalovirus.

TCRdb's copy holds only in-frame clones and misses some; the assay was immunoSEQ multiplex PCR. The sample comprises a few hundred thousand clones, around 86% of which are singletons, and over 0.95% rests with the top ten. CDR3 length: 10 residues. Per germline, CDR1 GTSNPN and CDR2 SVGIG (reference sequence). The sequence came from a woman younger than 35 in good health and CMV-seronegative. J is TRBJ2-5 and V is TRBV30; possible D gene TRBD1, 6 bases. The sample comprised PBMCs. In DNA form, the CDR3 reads TGTGCTAGGGGGCAAGAGACCCAGTACTTC. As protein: CARGQETQYF.